Following are 8 T cell receptor beta chains from one sample sequenced in a study of T cell responses to AZD1222 COVID-19 vaccine. Sequenced by immunoSEQ multiplex PCR; TCRdb stores in-frame clones only, minus some. The sample carries some 150,000 clones, roughly 90% recorded once. The sequencing used peripheral blood, collected on day 0 of AZD1222 vaccination. The source is an adult in good health.

This chain links TRBV18 with TRBJ1-2, with D possibly TRBD1 on 6 matching bases. Trimming took off 6 bases at V and 3 bases at J, with 14 bases between the two ends. The CDR3 is 14 amino acids. Germline lookup yields CDR1 KGHSH and CDR2 LQKENI. CDR3 nucleotides: TGTGCCAGCTCGCCCATGGACAGAGACTATGGCTACACCTTC. It encodes CASSPMDRDYGYTF.

V is TRBV20-1 and J is TRBJ1-4, with no clear D. The V and J ends lost 3 bases and 6 bases respectively, with 8 bases between them. The CDR3 has 12 amino acids. Germline CDR1 DFQATT, CDR2 SNEGSKA (reference sequence). As DNA, the CDR3 is TGCAGTGCTAGTCAGGCTGATGAAAAACTGTTTTTT. Translation gives CSASQADEKLFF.

The V gene is TRBV6-5, the J gene TRBJ1-2, with a tentative D call TRBD1 (5 bases). The CDR3 has 14 residues. Germline CDR1 MNHEY, CDR2 SVGAGI. V was pared by 5 bases and J by 3 bases, with 13 bases between. CDR3 coding DNA: TGTGCCAGCAGTCCAAGGGAGGGGTACTATGGCTACACCTTC. It codes for CASSPREGYYGYTF.

V and J are TRBV19 and TRBJ2-1; no definite D call. Germline CDR1 reads LNHDA; CDR2 reads SQIVND (reference sequence). Trimming left V 3 bases short and J 4 bases short, with 19 bases between. The length of the CDR3 is 17 residues. The CDR3: CASSIHLEPLTYNEQFF. CDR3 DNA sequence: TGTGCCAGTAGTATTCACCTAGAACCACTGACATACAATGAGCAGTTCTTC.

The J gene is TRBJ2-4, the V gene TRBV18, with D possibly called TRBD1 or TRBD2 (5 bases each). CDR3 size: 17 residues. Germline CDR1 reads KGHSH; CDR2 reads LQKENI. V lost 3 bases and J 0 bases, leaving 15 bases between the germline ends. The CDR3 reads CASSPVGRQLAKNIQYF. In DNA, the CDR3 is TGTGCCAGCTCACCGGTGGGACGGCAACTAGCCAAAAACATTCAGTACTTC.

The V call is TRBV11-3, the J call TRBJ2-7; D possibly corresponds to TRBD1 (5 bases). CDR1 and CDR2 (germline): SGHNT, YENEEA. V was trimmed by 0 bases and J by 2 bases, leaving 20 bases between them. The CDR3 totals 18 residues. Here the CDR3 DNA reads TGTGCCAGCAGCTTAGATCGTGTCGTACAGGCGCACCCCTACGAGCAGTACTTC. Translation gives CASSLDRVVQAHPYEQYF.

V gene TRBV19 combines with J gene TRBJ2-7; 8 nucleotides line up with TRBD2. CDR1 and CDR2 (germline): LNHDA, SQIVND (reference sequence). Trimming removed 6 bases from V and 4 bases from J; junction bases left unmatched: 11. This CDR3 is built from 15 residues. The CDR3 reads CASSQFAGGGYEQYF. Written as DNA, the CDR3 is TGTGCCAGTAGCCAGTTTGCGGGAGGTGGGTACGAGCAGTACTTC.

This chain links TRBV7-9 with TRBJ1-2; D unresolved. Germline V gene sequence: CDR1 SEHNR, CDR2 FQNEAQ (reference sequence). This CDR3 is 13 amino acids long. Trimming removed 0 bases from V and 6 bases from J, with 8 bases in between. The CDR3 DNA is TGTGCCAGCAGCTTAGCGGAAGTAGATGGCTACACCTTC. Its protein is CASSLAEVDGYTF.